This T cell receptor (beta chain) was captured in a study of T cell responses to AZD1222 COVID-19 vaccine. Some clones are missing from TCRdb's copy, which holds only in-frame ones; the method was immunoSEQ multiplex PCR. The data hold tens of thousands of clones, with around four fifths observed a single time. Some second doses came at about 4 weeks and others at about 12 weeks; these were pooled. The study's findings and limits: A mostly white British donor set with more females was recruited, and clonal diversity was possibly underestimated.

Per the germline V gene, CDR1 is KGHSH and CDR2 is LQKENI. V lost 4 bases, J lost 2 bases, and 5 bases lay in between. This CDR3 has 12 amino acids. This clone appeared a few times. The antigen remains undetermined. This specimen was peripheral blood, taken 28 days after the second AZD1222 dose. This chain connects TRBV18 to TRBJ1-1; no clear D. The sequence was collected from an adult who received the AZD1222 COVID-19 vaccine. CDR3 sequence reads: CASSQTNTEAFF. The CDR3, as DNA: TGTGCCAGCTCACAAACAAACACTGAAGCTTTCTTT.